Below are 3 T cell receptor beta chains sequenced from a single sample in a study of shared clonotypes between healthy human individuals. The assay was immunoSEQ multiplex PCR, and TCRdb's table has in-frame clones only and misses some. Of over a million clones in the sample, approximately 80% are singletons; the top ten hold 0.6% to 0.7%. The sample was memory CD4+ T cells from PBMCs. Subset here: CD45RA-negative fraction. These receptors originate from a man younger than 35 in good health. Some clones in this sample may be carry-over from other donors' samples.

The V gene is TRBV7-8, the J gene TRBJ1-3, with 7 nucleotides matching TRBD1. V lost 2 bases, J lost 4 bases, and 8 bases stayed unmatched. This CDR3 has 16 amino acids. CDR1 and CDR2 (germline): SGHVS, FQNEAQ. CDR3: CASSLTGTDAGNTIYF. The CDR3, as DNA: TGTGCCAGCAGCTTAACCGGGACAGACGCGGGAAACACCATATATTTT. The variable domain in full, completed from reference TRBV7-8 and TRBJ1-3, reads GAGVSQSPRYKVAKRGQDVALRCDPISGHVSLFWYQQALGQGPEFLTYFQNEAQLDKSGLPSDRFFAERPEGSVSTLKIQRTQQEDSAVYLCASSLTGTDAGNTIYFGEGSWLTVV.

The rearrangement uses TRBV6-6 and TRBJ1-1; D is unclear. With 2 bases removed from V and 0 bases from J, the gap between germline ends came to 7 bases. This CDR3 comprises 14 residues. The germline CDR1 and CDR2 sequences are MNHNY and SVGAGI (reference sequence). Here the CDR3 reads CASSYPGLNTEAFF. The CDR3, as DNA: TGTGCCAGCAGTTACCCTGGGTTGAACACTGAAGCTTTCTTT.

The chain carries TRBV2 and TRBJ1-2, with 8 bases aligning to TRBD1. The CDR3 is made up of 16 amino acids. The J segment lost 6 bases and the V segment lost 0 bases, leaving 9 bases of the junction unmatched. CDR1 and CDR2 from the germline V gene are SNHLY and FYNNEI. The CDR3 here is CASSEALPGQGHGYTF. Here the CDR3 DNA reads TGTGCCAGCAGTGAAGCGCTTCCTGGACAGGGTCATGGCTACACCTTC.